The 7 T cell receptor beta chains reported below all come from one sample, sequenced in a study of blood T cell repertoires in COVID-19. Data came from immunoSEQ multiplex PCR; TCRdb stores just in-frame clones and leaves some out. The sample records approximately 400,000 clones, about 89% being singletons. The specimen was PBMCs or T cells enriched from blood (not recorded which). Every receptor here comes from a man younger than 45 who had recovered from COVID-19.

The chain carries TRBV7-9 and TRBJ2-7; the D is unclear. The CDR3 sequence is 14 residues long. Germline CDR1 is SEHNR and CDR2 is FQNEAQ (reference sequence). The V end was cut by 1 base, the J end by 1 base, with 8 bases between. This chain's CDR3 is CASSLGAQSYEQYF. CDR3 coding DNA: TGTGCCAGCAGCTTAGGGGCACAGTCCTACGAGCAGTACTTC.

The rearrangement joins TRBV30 to TRBJ2-3; 10 bases are shared with TRBD2. Losses at the gene ends were 3 bases for V and 6 bases for J; bases not matched to a gene: 12. Germline V gives CDR1 GTSNPN, CDR2 SVGIG (reference sequence). The CDR3 is 16 amino acids. The CDR3 DNA reads TGTGCCTGGAGGGGAGATAGCGGGGGGCCCTGGGATACGCAGTATTTT. This translates into CAWRGDSGGPWDTQYF.

This chain connects TRBV19 to TRBJ1-1; D may be TRBD1 (6 bases). V was trimmed by 3 bases and J by 0 bases, leaving 26 bases between them. The CDR3 totals 20 residues. The germline CDR1 and CDR2 sequences are LNHDA and SQIVND (reference sequence). CDR3 in amino acids: CASSIRAGAISDYMNTEAFF. In nucleotides, the CDR3 is TGTGCCAGTAGTATCAGGGCAGGGGCGATAAGCGATTATATGAACACTGAAGCTTTCTTT.

This chain joins TRBV4-1 and TRBJ1-5; D may be TRBD1 (6 bases). The CDR3 consists of 18 residues. Germline V lookup: CDR1 MGHRA, CDR2 YSYEKL. The V end lost 1 base, the J end lost 0 bases, and 16 bases lay between the germline ends. CDR3 sequence: CASSQATGRGYSNQPQHF. CDR3 in DNA: TGCGCCAGCAGCCAAGCGACAGGTCGGGGATATAGCAATCAGCCCCAGCATTTT.

The V gene is TRBV19, the J gene TRBJ1-2, with a possible D match to TRBD1 (5 bases). V lost 3 bases and J 0 bases, leaving 11 bases between the germline ends. Germline-derived CDR1 and CDR2 are LNHDA and SQIVND (reference sequence). The CDR3 is 15 amino acids. The CDR3 region is CASSIVGVANYGYTF. The CDR3 bases are TGTGCCAGTAGTATTGTAGGGGTAGCTAACTATGGCTACACCTTC. Using reference TRBV19 and TRBJ1-2 for the parts outside the CDR3, the full variable domain is DGGITQSPKYLFRKEGQNVTLSCEQNLNHDAMYWYRQDPGQGLRLIYYSQIVNDFQKGDIAEGYSVSREKKESFPLTVTSAQKNPTAFYLCASSIVGVANYGYTFGSGTRLTVV.

This chain joins TRBV4-3 and TRBJ1-5; D not certain. Trimming stripped 0 bases from V and 6 bases from J, with 6 bases between. This CDR3 spans 13 amino acids. Germline V gene sequence: CDR1 LGHNA, CDR2 YSLEER. This chain's CDR3 is CASSQDVSQPQHF. CDR3 bases: TGCGCCAGCAGCCAAGATGTCAGTCAGCCCCAGCATTTT.

The genes are TRBV12-5 and TRBJ2-3; the D gene is possibly TRBD1 (6 bases). Germline V gene sequence: CDR1 LGHNT, CDR2 FRNRAP. The V end was cut by 4 bases, the J end by 5 bases, with 7 bases between. There are 12 residues in the CDR3. The DNA of the CDR3 is TGTGCTAGTGGTTCAGGGGTAGATACGCAGTATTTT. Translation gives CASGSGVDTQYF.